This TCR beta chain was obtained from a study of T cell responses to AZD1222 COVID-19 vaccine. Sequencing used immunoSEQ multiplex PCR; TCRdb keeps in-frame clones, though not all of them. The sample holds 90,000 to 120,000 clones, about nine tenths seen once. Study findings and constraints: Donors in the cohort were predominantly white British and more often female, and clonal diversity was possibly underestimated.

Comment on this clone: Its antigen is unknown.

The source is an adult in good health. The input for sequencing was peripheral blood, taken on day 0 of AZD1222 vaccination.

DNA for the CDR3: TGCGCCAGCAGCCCTCCAACAGGGGGGCGCGGCTATGGCTACACCTTC. As protein: CASSPPTGGRGYGYTF. The V gene is TRBV4-1, the J gene TRBJ1-2, with 8 bases fitting TRBD1. CDR1 and CDR2 from the germline V gene are MGHRA and YSYEKL. This CDR3 has 16 amino acids. The trim removed 4 bases at V and 4 bases at J, leaving 11 bases unmatched.